A selection of T cell receptor beta chains follows, all from one sample in a study of early T cells in non-severe SARS-CoV-2 infection. TCRdb fed the 5' RACE reads into MiXCR, producing one record per CDR3 protein. The profile shows approximately 66,000 distinct CDR3 sequences, around 12% of them singletons. The source material was whole blood, sampled at baseline. Receptors were obtained from an adult who was a healthcare worker with PCR-confirmed SARS-CoV-2 infection or an uninfected control (not recorded which). The donor label of this sample is uncertain. The CDR3 runs from the conserved cysteine through the conserved F or W. A D gene is named only where the DNA matches it firmly. Clone size is stated in some rows and not others, as once, few, many or a class when expanded.

v_gene	j_gene	abundance	d_gene	CDR3nt	CDR3aa
TRBV5-1	TRBJ2-6	-	TRBD1	TGCGCCAGCAGCCCCTATACAGGGGTGACTACCTCTGGGGCCAACGTCCTGACTTTC	CASSPYTGVTTSGANVLTF
TRBV19	TRBJ2-2	-	-	TGTGCCAGTAGTATTGGCAACACCGGGGAGCTGTTTTTT	CASSIGNTGELFF
TRBV19	TRBJ1-2	few	-	TGTGCCAGTAGTATCGGGAAAAACAGGAGGCTGGGCTATGGCTACACCTTC	CASSIGKNRRLGYGYTF
TRBV6-6	TRBJ1-6	few	-	TGTGCCAGCAGTTTGGGGCTGCAGGCTTATAATTCACCCCTCCACTTT	CASSLGLQAYNSPLHF
TRBV20-1	TRBJ2-1	-	TRBD2	TGCAGTGCTAGAGGCGGGGGGGTTAACAATGAGCAGTTCTTC	CSARGGGVNNEQFF
TRBV3-1	TRBJ1-1	few	-	TGTGCCAGCAGCCAAGAACCAGGGTTGGACACTGAAGCTTTCTTT	CASSQEPGLDTEAFF
TRBV6-6	TRBJ2-5	many	-	TGTGCCAGCAGTTACTCGATAGGCCAGGGACAAGAGACCCAGTACTTC	CASSYSIGQGQETQYF
TRBV2	TRBJ2-4	-	-	TGTGCCAGCAGTTATGGAGAAGACATTCAGTACTTC	CASSYGEDIQYF
TRBV11-2	TRBJ2-2	-	-	TGTGCCAGCAGCTATCAGGGCGTCGGGGAGCTGTTTTTT	CASSYQGVGELFF
TRBV27	TRBJ2-1	-	-	TGTGCCAGCAGTTGGAACAGGGACAATGAGCAGTTCTTC	CASSWNRDNEQFF
TRBV6-1	TRBJ1-2	few	TRBD1	TGTGCCAGCAGTCCGCGAATTTCTGGGACAGGAGGCTACACCTTC	CASSPRISGTGGYTF
TRBV2	TRBJ2-1	-	-	TGTGCCAGCAGTGAAGCAGGGGTGATCAATGAGCAGTTCTTC	CASSEAGVINEQFF
TRBV7-2	TRBJ1-1	many	TRBD1	TGTGCCAGCAGCCTGACAGGGACTGAAGCTTTCTTT	CASSLTGTEAFF
TRBV2	TRBJ2-5	few	-	TGTGCCAGCCCAAGCGGGTACCAAGAGACCCAGTACTTC	CASPSGYQETQYF
TRBV3-1	TRBJ1-2	few	-	TGTGCCAGCAGCACGGACGGCCGGGACTATGGCTACACCTTC	CASSTDGRDYGYTF
TRBV5-6	TRBJ1-5	many	-	TGTGCCAGCAGCTTGGGGTCAAGTTTCGGCAATCAGCCCCAGCATTTT	CASSLGSSFGNQPQHF
TRBV28	TRBJ1-6	many	-	TGTGCCAGCAGTTTATTCGGGACCTATAATTCACCCCTCCACTTT	CASSLFGTYNSPLHF
TRBV3-1	TRBJ2-5	few	-	TGTGCCAGCAGCCAAGATCGGAACTACGGGGAGACCCAGTACTTC	CASSQDRNYGETQYF
TRBV27	TRBJ2-3	few	TRBD2	TGTGCCAGCAGTCCTATTAAACTAGCGGGGGTCTCCACAGATACGCAGTATTTT	CASSPIKLAGVSTDTQYF
TRBV18	TRBJ1-1	-	-	TGTGCCAGCTCACTCGGGGAAGTGAGCACTGAAGCTTTCTTT	CASSLGEVSTEAFF
TRBV19	TRBJ2-1	-	-	TGTGCCAGTAGTATAGTAGGGGTCGGCACAACCCCCTACAATGAGCAGTTCTTC	CASSIVGVGTTPYNEQFF
TRBV4-1	TRBJ1-1	many	-	TGCGCCAGCAGCCGCTGGAGGACAGAGCAAGCTTTCTTT	CASSRWRTEQAFF